This TCR beta chain was captured by sequencing in a study of T-cell reconstitution after alpha-beta-depleted transplantation in children. About this clonotype: The target antigen is unknown.

V lost 0 bases to trimming and J lost 6 bases; unmatched junction nucleotides: 3. Germline CDR1 reads SGHVS; CDR2 reads FNYEAQ. The CDR3 sequence is 16 residues long. General study findings and limits: Several hundred rapidly expanded clones from non-depleted graft cells reportedly supplied alpha-beta T cells about two months post-transplant. Newly produced T cells mostly accounted for T-cell counts and diversity one year post-transplant. Some patients' high day-60 TCRbeta diversity was traced to surviving recipient T cells and thymic progenitors.

During its preparation, the TCRbeta library received unique molecular identifiers. TCRdb re-called the PCR reads through MiXCR, storing one row per CDR3 protein. This table has a few hundred thousand distinct CDR3 sequences, 13% appearing once. The receptor comes from a male patient between 10 and 17 years old who had a stem cell transplant for acute myeloid leukemia, so the T cells may come from the graft donor. Sequenced here: PBMCs, mostly from graft donor cells, sampled 360 days after TCRalphabeta/CD19-depleted stem cell transplant. The chain has TRBV7-6 and TRBJ2-4; 12 positions match TRBD2. The CDR3 spells CASSLAGTSGLNIQYF. Written as DNA, the CDR3 is TGTGCCAGCAGCTTAGCGGGGACTAGCGGGCTAAACATTCAGTACTTC.